This TCR beta chain emerged from a study of blood T cell repertoires in COVID-19. Overall study context: Samples taken during acute and convalescent COVID-19 were collected in the United States, Italy and Spain.

There are 15 residues in the CDR3. CDR1 is SGHNT and CDR2 is YYREEE in the germline V gene (reference sequence). Trimming cost V 2 bases and J 4 bases, with 15 bases left between them. In the authors' methods: Researchers report that nucleated cell counts were estimated from reference gene primer amplification. The table came from immunoSEQ multiplex PCR; TCRdb's copy has only in-frame clones and leaves some out. That table supplies the V and J calls and clone size; D and trimming were determined from the DNA. The table has some 260,000 clones, more than 60% seen once. The table lists this clone with a few counts.

Sequencing was done on a sample of peripheral blood. The receptor's source is a woman between 40 and 55 years old with active or convalescent COVID-19. V usage is TRBV5-4 and J usage is TRBJ1-2; TRBD1 is a possible D gene (6 bases). CDR3 in amino acids: CASSLGAGDAYGYTF. CDR3 nucleotides: TGTGCCAGCAGCTTAGGAGCAGGGGACGCCTATGGCTACACCTTC.